The clone carrying this T cell receptor (beta chain) came up many times. The target antigen is unknown. This specimen belongs to a study of identical twins. Broader study findings: Reduced insertions were recorded for abundant cord blood beta clonotypes, with no such pattern in memory repertoires. Findings came from cross-sectional statistics, without long-term follow-up of donors. Models predicted less out-of-frame TCR alpha sharing in monozygotic twins than was found. Low generation probability was overrepresented in out-of-frame alpha sequences shared by twins.

The germline CDR1 and CDR2 sequences are MNHNS and SASEGT. The CDR3 is made up of 15 amino acids. V lost 5 bases to trimming and J lost 1 base, with 13 bases between them. TCRdb processed the 5' RACE reads anew with MiXCR; each CDR3 protein has one entry. The repertoire consists of 350,000 to 450,000 distinct CDR3 sequences, with roughly 18% occurring once and the leading ten covering roughly 12%. This clonotype was obtained from a man aged 50 to 60 in good health. Sequenced input: naive T cells sorted from blood. The chain has TRBV6-1 and TRBJ2-3; unclear D gene. The chain's CDR3 is CASSPSRAGTDTQYF. CDR3 DNA sequence: TGTGCCAGCAGTCCCTCCCGGGCGGGCACAGATACGCAGTATTTT.